What follows describes a single T cell receptor (beta chain). What this receptor recognizes is not known. Nothing much larger sits one base from this clone, and base qualities are not available. Libraries were constructed by PCR. Sequencing was performed on an Illumina HiSeq 2500. TCR library preparation used molecular barcoding, with unique molecular identifiers applied to normalize quantification of the TCRbeta repertoire. TCRdb applied fastp at Q25 and MiXCR to the public reads, then kept only in-frame beta chains. Rows matching on CDR3 protein sequence are summarized as one entry with the most common DNA and genes. This sample is represented by about 500,000 distinct CDR3 sequences; less than 35% of them were singletons. Of the sample, approximately 2.3% is held by the ten largest clones. This record comes from a study of T-cell reconstitution after alpha-beta-depleted transplantation in children (dated by TCRdb to the mid-2010s). For the study in its entirety: The study quantitatively tracked T-cell immune reconstitution after TCRalphabeta/CD19-depleted allogeneic hematopoietic cell transplantation in children using TCR repertoire profiling.

Here the sequenced sample was PBMCs from the stem cell graft donor, taken from the stem cell graft. The clonotype was recovered from a human donor who donated a stem cell graft to a child with aplastic anemia.

The DNA is as follows: TGTGCTAGTGCGGACGCGAACACCGGGGAGCTGTTTTTT. Translated, this is CASADANTGELFF. The chain joins TRBV12-5 to TRBJ2-2, with the D gene not confidently named. CDR1 LGHNT and CDR2 FRNRAP were looked up in the germline V gene. Counted from cysteine to phenylalanine, this CDR3 has 13 amino acids. Only the CDR3 region is kept as DNA, spanning 39 bases read in frame from base 1. V drops 7 bases and J drops 0 bases, leaving 6 bases in between. The variable domain in full, with residues beyond the CDR3 obtained from the reference TRBV12-5 and TRBJ2-2 genes, is DARVTQTPRHKVTEMGQEVTMRCQPILGHNTVFWYRQTMMQGLELLAYFRNRAPLDDSGMPKDRFSAEMPDATLATLKIQPSEPRDSAVYFCASADANTGELFFGEGSRLTVL.